The TCR beta chain under discussion was sequenced for a study of Graves' ophthalmopathy and Graves' hyperthyroidism. Findings and caveats of the study: The blood repertoire also included most expanded thyroid clonotypes above 0.001 frequency.

Germline CDR1 and CDR2: SGHAT and FQNNGV. This CDR3 region has 15 residues. The V gene lost 5 bases and the J gene lost 2 bases, with 15 bases spanning the gap. For repertoire sequencing, the TCR beta CDR3 regions were amplified from RNA transcripts. HTBI primers primed a first-round RT-PCR, and a second-round multiplex PCR followed. From the multiplex PCR reads, TCRdb called clonotypes with MiXCR, one entry per CDR3 protein. The sample lists 350,000 to 400,000 distinct CDR3 sequences; 15% were seen once. If no ophthalmopathy appeared within 18 months of follow-up, hyperthyroidism was termed stable. This clonotype was recorded many times. Its specificity is not known.

The genes are TRBV11-2 and TRBJ2-5; maybe TRBD1 (6 bases). The TCR was taken from a woman aged 18-30 years with stable Graves' hyperthyroidism. Sequencing was performed on peripheral blood. The CDR3 reads CASSARSGTQETQYF. CDR3 nucleotide sequence: TGTGCCAGCAGCGCAAGATCCGGGACACAAGAGACCCAGTACTTC.